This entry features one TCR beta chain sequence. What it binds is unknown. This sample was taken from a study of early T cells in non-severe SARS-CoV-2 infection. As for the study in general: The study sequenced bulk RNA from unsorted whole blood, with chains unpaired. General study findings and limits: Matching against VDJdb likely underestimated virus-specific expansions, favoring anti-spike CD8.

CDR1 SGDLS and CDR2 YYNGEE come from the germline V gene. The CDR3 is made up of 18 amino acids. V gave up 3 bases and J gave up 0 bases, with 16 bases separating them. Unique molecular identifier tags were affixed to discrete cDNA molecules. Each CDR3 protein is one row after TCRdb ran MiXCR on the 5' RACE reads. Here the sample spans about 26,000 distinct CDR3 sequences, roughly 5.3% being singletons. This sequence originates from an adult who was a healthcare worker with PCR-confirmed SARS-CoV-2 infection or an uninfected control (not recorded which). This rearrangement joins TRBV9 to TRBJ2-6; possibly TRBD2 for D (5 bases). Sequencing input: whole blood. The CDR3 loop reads CASSDSVVSPSGANVLTF. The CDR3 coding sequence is TGTGCCAGCAGCGATAGCGTTGTGTCACCCTCTGGGGCCAACGTCCTGACTTTC.